A selection of T cell receptor beta chains follows, all from one sample in a study of blood T cell repertoires in COVID-19. Measured with immunoSEQ multiplex PCR; TCRdb has only the in-frame clones, and not every one. The sample has 300,000 to 400,000 clones; over 70% are singletons. The sample was PBMCs or T cells enriched from blood (not recorded which). Receptor source: a man younger than 45 who had recovered from COVID-19. CDR3s include the opening cysteine and the closing phenylalanine or tryptophan. Each record gives: CDR3 DNA, CDR3 protein, D gene, V gene, CDR3 length, clone size, J gene. A D gene is named only where the DNA matches it firmly. Clone size appears in some rows only: once, few, many, or a class for an expanded clone.

TGTGCCAGCCGGACTAGCGGGGGACGGGACGAGCAGTACTTC | CASRTSGGRDEQYF | TRBD2 | TRBV18 | 14 | . | TRBJ2-7
TGCGCCAGCAGTCTTGACAGCGCTAACTATGGCTACACCTTC | CASSLDSANYGYTF | . | TRBV5-1 | 14 | . | TRBJ1-2
TGTGCCAGCAGTTACTCCGGACAGGGAAGCAACACCATATATTTT | CASSYSGQGSNTIYF | TRBD1 | TRBV6-5 | 15 | once | TRBJ1-3
TGTGCCAGCAGTTGGGGAACAGGTAGTAACACCGGGGAGCTGTTTTTT | CASSWGTGSNTGELFF | . | TRBV28 | 16 | . | TRBJ2-2
TGTGCCAGCAGCTTCGTAGGACAGGACGGTATCAATCAGCCCCAGCATTTT | CASSFVGQDGINQPQHF | TRBD1 | TRBV5-6 | 17 | . | TRBJ1-5
TGTGCCAGCAGTGCGGGCGGGGCACAAGAGACCCAGTACTTC | CASSAGGAQETQYF | . | TRBV7-9 | 14 | . | TRBJ2-5
TGTGCCAGCAGCGTAAAGACAGGGGGCTTTGGCGGGGAGCTGTTTTTT | CASSVKTGGFGGELFF | TRBD1 | TRBV9 | 16 | . | TRBJ2-2
TGTGCCAGTAGTATAGCTGAGTACTTCACAGATACGCAGTATTTT | CASSIAEYFTDTQYF | . | TRBV19 | 15 | . | TRBJ2-3
TGTGCCAGCAGTTTACAGGGGTATCAGCCCCAGCATTTT | CASSLQGYQPQHF | . | TRBV28 | 13 | . | TRBJ1-5
TGTGCCACCGGCGACAGGGAGACCCAGTACTTC | CATGDRETQYF | . | TRBV24-1 | 11 | . | TRBJ2-5
TGTGCCAGCAGCCCGGGGGGGAAGAGTGACCCCTCCTATGGCTACACCTTC | CASSPGGKSDPSYGYTF | . | TRBV5-6 | 17 | . | TRBJ1-2
TGCGCCAGCAGCTTGGTACCAGGCCCCGGAGAGACCCAGTACTTC | CASSLVPGPGETQYF | . | TRBV5-1 | 15 | . | TRBJ2-5
TGTGCCAGCAGCTTAGCCGCAGGCGAGCAGTACTTC | CASSLAAGEQYF | . | TRBV13 | 12 | . | TRBJ2-7
TGTGCCACCAGTGATGCGGACAGGGGGGTCTATGGCTACACCTTC | CATSDADRGVYGYTF | TRBD1 | TRBV24-1 | 15 | once | TRBJ1-2
TGTGCCAGCAGCACCGCACCGACAGGATCTTACTATGGCTACACCTTC | CASSTAPTGSYYGYTF | . | TRBV9 | 16 | . | TRBJ1-2
TGTGCCAGCAGCTCCCACTCTGGAGCTTTCTTT | CASSSHSGAFF | . | TRBV3-1/TRBV3-2 | 11 | . | TRBJ1-1
TGTGCCAGCAGCTTGGCCCCTCTAAATCAGCCCCAGCATTTT | CASSLAPLNQPQHF | . | TRBV5-5 | 14 | . | TRBJ1-5
TGTGCCAGTAGTATGGTCAGGGGTAGCGATGGCTACACCTTC | CASSMVRGSDGYTF | . | TRBV19 | 14 | . | TRBJ1-2
TGTGCCAGCAGCGTGGACAGAAACTATGGCTACACCTTC | CASSVDRNYGYTF | . | TRBV5-4 | 13 | . | TRBJ1-2
TGTGCCAGCAAAGAAGAGGGCAGGAAGCTCTATGGCTACACCTTC | CASKEEGRKLYGYTF | . | TRBV19 | 15 | . | TRBJ1-2
TGTGCCAGCAGGTCTACAGGGCGAACTAATGAAAAACTGTTTTTT | CASRSTGRTNEKLFF | . | TRBV28 | 15 | . | TRBJ1-4
TGCGCCAGCAGTCAAGGGTCCGGGGGATTACGGGAGCAGTACTTC | CASSQGSGGLREQYF | . | TRBV23-1 | 15 | . | TRBJ2-7
TGTGCCAGCAGCTCGCCGGGGGGGGCCAACGTCCTGACTTTC | CASSSPGGANVLTF | . | TRBV5-4 | 14 | . | TRBJ2-6
TGTGCCAGCAGTTTTATCGGAGGACTGGGTGTGAACACTGAAGCTTTCTTT | CASSFIGGLGVNTEAFF | . | TRBV28 | 17 | . | TRBJ1-1
TGTGCCAGCAGCCGAGAAAAGCGGGGGAGGGACGAGCAGTACTTC | CASSREKRGRDEQYF | TRBD2 | TRBV5-6 | 15 | . | TRBJ2-7
TGTGCCAGCAGCCCCCTAGGGCTAGCGGGAAACACCGGGGAGCTGTTTTTT | CASSPLGLAGNTGELFF | TRBD2 | TRBV7-9 | 17 | . | TRBJ2-2
TGTGCCACGGGACAGGGGGGTTCTGGGGCCAACGTCCTGACTTTC | CATGQGGSGANVLTF | TRBD1 | TRBV2 | 15 | . | TRBJ2-6
TGTGCCAGTAGCCTGCAGGGGCACACCGGGGAGCTGTTTTTT | CASSLQGHTGELFF | . | TRBV19 | 14 | . | TRBJ2-2
TGTGCCAGCAGCCAAGATTTGGACGGGGCAGGGGGCGAAAAACTGTTTTTT | CASSQDLDGAGGEKLFF | TRBD1 | TRBV4-2 | 17 | . | TRBJ1-4
TGTGCCAGCTCACCTAGGCAGGAGACAGGAGCTTTCTTT | CASSPRQETGAFF | . | TRBV18 | 13 | . | TRBJ1-1
TGTGCCAGCTCACGCACGAGGGTTGGATCACCCCTCCACTTT | CASSRTRVGSPLHF | . | TRBV18 | 14 | . | TRBJ1-6
TGTGCCAGCTCCGTGGGACAGGGCATAACACCCCAAGAGACCCAGTACTTC | CASSVGQGITPQETQYF | TRBD1 | TRBV18 | 17 | once | TRBJ2-5
TGCGCCAGCAGCCTGATCTGGTGGACAGGAACGATCTCCTACGAGCAGTACTTC | CASSLIWWTGTISYEQYF | TRBD1 | TRBV23-1 | 18 | once | TRBJ2-7
TGTGCCAGCAGCCCCCTCGCTATGGTCGGGTCCTACAATGAGCAGTTCTTC | CASSPLAMVGSYNEQFF | . | TRBV7-6 | 17 | once | TRBJ2-1
TGTGCCAGCAGTTTATCTCAGGGGGCTGAAGAGACCCAGTACTTC | CASSLSQGAEETQYF | TRBD1 | TRBV27 | 15 | . | TRBJ2-5
TGTGCCAGCAGCCAATCAGAGGACAGGGGGCTACTAGGTGGCTACACCTTC | CASSQSEDRGLLGGYTF | TRBD1 | TRBV16 | 17 | . | TRBJ1-2
TGTGCCAGCAGCCGACGTACTAGCGGGGGGGCCGCAGATACGCAGTATTTT | CASSRRTSGGAADTQYF | TRBD2 | TRBV3-1/TRBV3-2 | 17 | . | TRBJ2-3
TGTGCCAGCAGTTTTCGAGGGAGTTTCGTCCAGCCCCAGCATTTT | CASSFRGSFVQPQHF | . | TRBV28 | 15 | . | TRBJ1-5
TGTGCCAGCTCAGGGACATTGAGCTCCTACGAGCAGTACTTC | CASSGTLSSYEQYF | . | TRBV18 | 14 | . | TRBJ2-7
TGTGCCAGCAGCTTCGGGTTAACAGATACGCAGTATTTT | CASSFGLTDTQYF | . | TRBV7-8 | 13 | . | TRBJ2-3
TGTGCCAGCAGCTTAACCGGGACAGGGTACCAAAACATTCAGTACTTC | CASSLTGTGYQNIQYF | TRBD1 | TRBV7-3 | 16 | once | TRBJ2-4
TGTGCCAGCACAGCTAGAGGGAACCAAGAGACCCAGTACTTC | CASTARGNQETQYF | . | TRBV3-1/TRBV3-2 | 14 | . | TRBJ2-5
TGTGCCAGCAAAGCTAGCGGGTACTACAATGAGCAGTTCTTC | CASKASGYYNEQFF | TRBD2 | TRBV6-5 | 14 | few | TRBJ2-1